This T cell receptor beta chain is drawn from a study of vaccination effects on CD4 cells after COVID-19. The wider study: Each person got two doses of an mRNA SARS-CoV-2 vaccine, BNT162b2 or mRNA-1273. General study findings and limits: Vaccine-induced new clones formed most post-vaccine spike-reactive clones in convalescents. Substantial clonal contraction characterized both infection- and vaccine-induced clones late after vaccination.

Sequencing used immunoSEQ multiplex PCR; TCRdb keeps in-frame clones, though not all of them. The sample lists under 50,000 clones; 60% to 85% were seen once. Unmatched junction bases numbered 1, after V lost 1 base and J lost 0 bases. The CDR3 spans 16 residues. The V gene's germline CDR1 is SGHNT and CDR2 YYREEE (reference sequence). With around ten days of culture completed, CD4+ T cells were isolated. A single count supports this clone. The antigen remains unidentified. The sequence derives from a human donor who had a prior SARS-CoV-2 infection. The rearrangement uses TRBV5-4 and TRBJ2-7, with 13 bases aligning to TRBD2. The input for sequencing was CD4+ T cells from PBMCs cultured without peptide, taken before COVID-19 vaccination. CDR3 sequence: CASSLRLAGGSYEQYF. In nucleotides, the CDR3 is TGTGCCAGCAGCTTGAGACTAGCGGGAGGCTCCTACGAGCAGTACTTC.